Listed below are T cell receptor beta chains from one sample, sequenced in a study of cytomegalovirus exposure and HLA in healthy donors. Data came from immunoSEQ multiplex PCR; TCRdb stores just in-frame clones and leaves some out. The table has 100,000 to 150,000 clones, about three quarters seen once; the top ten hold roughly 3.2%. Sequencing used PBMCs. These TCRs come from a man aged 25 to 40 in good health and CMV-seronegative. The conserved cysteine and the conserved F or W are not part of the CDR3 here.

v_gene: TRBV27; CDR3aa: ASSLGRGHDGYT
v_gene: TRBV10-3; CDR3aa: AISGTGEETQY
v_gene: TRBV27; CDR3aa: ASRDSVNTEAF
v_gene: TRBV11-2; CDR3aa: ASSLGVSRFEAF
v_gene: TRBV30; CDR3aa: AWSSMTGRLTEAF
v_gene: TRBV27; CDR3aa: ATSYGTGDGYT
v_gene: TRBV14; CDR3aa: ASSSGSGANVLT
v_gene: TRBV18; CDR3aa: ASSPGLSHQPQH
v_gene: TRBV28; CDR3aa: ASRILAGVPKGEQF
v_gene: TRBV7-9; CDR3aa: ASSLEQGAKQPQH
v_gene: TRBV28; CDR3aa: ASSLKLKAF
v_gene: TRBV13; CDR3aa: ASSPSYRRVLENTQY
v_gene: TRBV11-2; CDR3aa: ASSPRPEGPNTDTQY
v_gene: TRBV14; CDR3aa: ASSPLGRGIGTEAF
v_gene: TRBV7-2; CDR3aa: ASSPDRISPVNTEAF
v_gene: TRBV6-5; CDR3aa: ASSFFRDNADYGYT
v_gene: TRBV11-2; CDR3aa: ASSLGWVDSVNTGELF
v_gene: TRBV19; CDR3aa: ASRLQGAPQETQY
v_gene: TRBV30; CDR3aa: AWSVNGTPLH
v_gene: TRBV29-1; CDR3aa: SVKRGGTDTQY
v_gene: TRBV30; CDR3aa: ACAGGLRETQY
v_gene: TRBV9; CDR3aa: ASSVDYNYGYT